The 18 T cell receptor beta chains given below trace back to one sample, sequenced in a study of PD-1 blockade in classical Hodgkin lymphoma. The time point denotes: cycle 4 day 1 (C4D1), after about 6 weeks of nivolumab. Each and every patient relapsed after autologous stem cell transplantation, and patients got differing brentuximab vedotin exposure. The table came from immunoSEQ multiplex PCR; TCRdb's copy has only in-frame clones and leaves some out. The data contain tens of thousands of clones, approximately 86% of them singletons. Specimen: peripheral blood mononuclear cells (PBMCs), collected before the fourth cycle of nivolumab. The receptors stem from a human donor with classical Hodgkin lymphoma.

The chain couples TRBV5-1 to TRBJ2-7; 8 nucleotides align to TRBD1. Trimming took 4 bases from V and 5 from J; bases not matched to a gene: 8. The CDR3 length is 14 residues. Germline V gene lookup returns CDR1 SGHRS and CDR2 YFSETQ. The CDR3 loop reads CASSIGTGNDEQYF. CDR3 coding DNA: TGCGCCAGCAGCATAGGGACAGGTAACGACGAGCAGTACTTC.

This clone came up a few times. The J gene is TRBJ2-1, the V gene TRBV18; no definite D call. Germline loops: CDR1 KGHSH, CDR2 LQKENI. The CDR3 has 13 residues. V was shortened by 2 bases and J by 8 bases, with 10 bases between the two germline ends. The CDR3 protein is CASSPGVSDEQFF. CDR3 nucleotide sequence: TGTGCCAGCTCACCAGGAGTCTCGGATGAGCAGTTCTTC.

The rearrangement joins TRBV5-4 to TRBJ2-7; D may be TRBD2 (5 bases). Germline V CDR1 and CDR2: SGHNT, YYREEE (reference sequence). The CDR3 contains 13 residues. With 4 bases removed from V and 4 bases from J, the gap between germline ends came to 12 bases. The CDR3 nucleotides read TGTGCCAGCAGCCCCGGGGTGTCTTACGAGCAGTACTTC. It specifies CASSPGVSYEQYF.

This chain uses TRBV5-1 with TRBJ2-1; tentative D call: TRBD2 (6 bases). V dropped 3 bases and J dropped 0 bases, with 13 bases sitting between them. In germline, CDR1 is SGHRS, CDR2 YFSETQ. This CDR3 contains 16 residues. The CDR3 DNA is TGCGCCAGCAGCTATGGTGGGGGGAGCTCCTACAATGAGCAGTTCTTC. As protein: CASSYGGGSSYNEQFF.

This rearrangement joins TRBV10-3 to TRBJ1-1; 10 bases fit TRBD1. Germline assignment: CDR1 ENHRY and CDR2 SYGVKD. The junction had 3 bases not matched to a gene; V was cut back by 8 bases and J by 0 bases. This CDR3 is built from 14 residues. As DNA, the CDR3 is TGTGCCATCGGACAGGGGGTAGTGAACACTGAAGCTTTCTTT. Its translation: CAIGQGVVNTEAFF.

This sequence joins TRBV13 and TRBJ1-1; tentatively, D is TRBD1 (5 bases). This CDR3 spans 17 amino acids. CDR1 is PRHDT, CDR2 FYEKMQ, per germline (reference sequence). Between the trimmed V and J ends, which lost 1 base and 6 bases, there was a span of 21 bases. The CDR3 loop is CASSLVLGGAGFAEAFF. CDR3 DNA: TGTGCCAGCAGCTTAGTCCTAGGTGGGGCGGGCTTCGCTGAAGCTTTCTTT.

J is TRBJ2-3 and V is TRBV5-4; possibly TRBD2 for D (6 bases). Germline V gene lookup returns CDR1 SGHNT and CDR2 YYREEE (reference sequence). The CDR3 is made up of 14 amino acids. The V end was cut by 3 bases, the J end by 0 bases, with 8 bases between. The CDR3 DNA follows: TGTGCCAGCAGCTGGGACTCTAGCACAGATACGCAGTATTTT. It encodes CASSWDSSTDTQYF.

The rearrangement links TRBV5-8 to TRBJ2-6, with D unresolved. Germline-derived CDR1 and CDR2 are SGHTS and YDEGEE. Trimming left V 2 bases short and J 2 bases short, with 5 bases between. The CDR3 has 14 amino acids. The CDR3 region is CASSFTAGANVLTF. CDR3 coding DNA: TGTGCCAGCAGCTTTACGGCTGGGGCCAACGTCCTGACTTTC. The complete variable domain, with remaining parts taken from reference TRBV5-8 and TRBJ2-6, reads EAGVTQSPTHLIKTRGQQATLRCSPISGHTSVYWYQQALGLGLQFLLWYDEGEERNRGNFPPRFSGRQFPNYSSELNVNALELEDSALYLCASSFTAGANVLTFGAGSRLTVL.

The chain uses TRBV11-2 and TRBJ2-1; 11 bases agree with TRBD2. Germline V CDR1 and CDR2: SGHAT, FQNNGV. The J segment lost 2 bases and the V segment lost 5 bases, leaving 2 bases of the junction unmatched. This CDR3 spans 15 amino acids. The CDR3: CASSTSGSTYNEQFF. The CDR3, as DNA: TGTGCCAGCAGCACTAGCGGGAGTACCTACAATGAGCAGTTCTTC.

The rearrangement links TRBV5-1 to TRBJ2-1, with 11 bases that match TRBD2. CDR1 SGHRS and CDR2 YFSETQ come from the germline V gene. The CDR3 length is 16 residues. V trimming: 3 bases; J trimming: 7 bases; junction bases outside the gene matches: 9. The CDR3 nucleotides read TGCGCCAGCAGCTCCTCGACGACTAGCGGGAATAATGAGCAGTTCTTC. It yields the protein CASSSSTTSGNNEQFF.

The rearrangement uses TRBV4-2 and TRBJ2-7; D unresolved. The V end lost 4 bases, the J end lost 6 bases, and 10 bases lay between the germline ends. This CDR3 region has 12 residues. CDR1 LGHNA and CDR2 YNFKEQ come from the germline V gene. CDR3 coding DNA: TGTGCCAGCAGCCTAGCCGACGGCGAGCAGTACTTC. Translating it yields CASSLADGEQYF.

V usage is TRBV6-5 and J usage is TRBJ1-5; D gene uncertain. The CDR3 sequence is 12 residues long. V was clipped by 8 bases and J by 5 bases, with 10 bases between them. Germline CDR1 and CDR2: MNHEY and SVGAGI. This chain's CDR3 is CASGVSDQPQHF. The CDR3 DNA reads as TGTGCCAGCGGGGTTTCAGATCAGCCCCAGCATTTT.

This chain links TRBV19 with TRBJ2-1; tentatively, D is TRBD2 (5 bases). Trimming pared 9 bases from V and 10 bases from J, leaving 19 bases between. This CDR3 has 13 amino acids. The germline CDR1 and CDR2 sequences are LNHDA and SQIVND (reference sequence). In DNA, the CDR3 is TGTGCCAGCAGGCTAGCCGATTCAGGCGAGCAGTTCTTC. Amino acid sequence: CASRLADSGEQFF.

V gene TRBV18 combines with J gene TRBJ2-1, with 14 bases that match TRBD2. Germline CDR1 is KGHSH and CDR2 is LQKENI. This CDR3 has 18 amino acids. The J segment lost 4 bases and the V segment lost 0 bases, leaving 5 bases of the junction unmatched. The CDR3 coding sequence is TGTGCCAGCTCACCACCCCAGGGACTAGCGGGAGAGTACAATGAGCAGTTCTTC. It encodes CASSPPQGLAGEYNEQFF. Complete variable domain (other parts from reference TRBV18 and TRBJ2-1): NAGVMQNPRHLVRRRGQEARLRCSPMKGHSHVYWYRQLPEEGLKFMVYLQKENIIDESGMPKERFSAEFPKEGPSILRIQQVVRGDSAAYFCASSPPQGLAGEYNEQFFGPGTRLTVL.

V and J are TRBV7-9 and TRBJ2-1; D is possibly TRBD1 (6 bases). V lost 5 bases and J lost 0, with 17 bases in between. The CDR3 consists of 17 residues. CDR1 and CDR2 from the germline V gene are SEHNR and FQNEAQ (reference sequence). Here the CDR3 DNA reads TGTGCCAGCAGCCCTCGGGTCGCGGACAGCTCCTACAATGAGCAGTTCTTC. This sequence encodes CASSPRVADSSYNEQFF.

This sequence joins TRBV28 and TRBJ1-5; the D is unclear. This CDR3 is built from 14 residues. Germline CDR1 reads MDHEN; CDR2 reads SYDVKM. V gave up 6 bases and J gave up 3 bases, with 12 bases separating them. CDR3 amino acids: CASSSWEANQPQHF. The CDR3 coding sequence is TGTGCCAGCAGCTCATGGGAGGCCAATCAGCCCCAGCATTTT.

The V gene is TRBV10-3, the J gene TRBJ2-5; D is perhaps TRBD2 (7 bases). This CDR3 contains 14 residues. Germline V gene lookup returns CDR1 ENHRY and CDR2 SYGVKD. V lost 7 bases and J 4 bases, leaving 16 bases between the germline ends. The CDR3 DNA sequence: TGTGCCATCAAGGGGGGGGCAGCGGGAGAGACCCAGTACTTC. Translated: CAIKGGAAGETQYF.

V and J are TRBV2 and TRBJ2-1; 10 nucleotides agree with TRBD2. Germline assignment: CDR1 SNHLY and CDR2 FYNNEI. CDR3 length equals 17 residues. The junction had 13 bases not matched to a gene; V was cut back by 4 bases and J by 7 bases. Here the CDR3 reads CASSGDRLAGAANEQFF. The CDR3 DNA reads as TGTGCCAGCAGTGGCGACCGACTAGCGGGTGCTGCGAATGAGCAGTTCTTC.